This TCR beta chain was sequenced during a study of cytomegalovirus exposure and HLA in healthy donors. It was the roughly 130-subject validation cohort, separate from the approximately 680-subject first cohort, to which the donors belonged. CDR3 length: 15 amino acids. V lost 2 bases to trimming and J lost 0 bases, with 10 bases between them. CDR1 is ENHRY and CDR2 is SYGVKD in the germline V gene. This clone has a handful of counts. As yet, its antigen is unknown. Clones were read by immunoSEQ multiplex PCR, and TCRdb kept only the in-frame ones, dropping some. This table has some 78,000 clones, 95% to 97% appearing once. Study-level results: It was approximately 160 TCR beta chains that were listed as cytomegalovirus-associated.

Sequenced: PBMCs. V gene TRBV10-3 combines with J gene TRBJ1-2; tentatively, D is TRBD1 (5 bases). This sequence originates from a man aged 18 to 29 in good health and CMV-seropositive. The CDR3 here is CAISESGAANYGYTF. CDR3 coding DNA: TGTGCCATCAGTGAGAGCGGGGCGGCTAACTATGGCTACACCTTC.